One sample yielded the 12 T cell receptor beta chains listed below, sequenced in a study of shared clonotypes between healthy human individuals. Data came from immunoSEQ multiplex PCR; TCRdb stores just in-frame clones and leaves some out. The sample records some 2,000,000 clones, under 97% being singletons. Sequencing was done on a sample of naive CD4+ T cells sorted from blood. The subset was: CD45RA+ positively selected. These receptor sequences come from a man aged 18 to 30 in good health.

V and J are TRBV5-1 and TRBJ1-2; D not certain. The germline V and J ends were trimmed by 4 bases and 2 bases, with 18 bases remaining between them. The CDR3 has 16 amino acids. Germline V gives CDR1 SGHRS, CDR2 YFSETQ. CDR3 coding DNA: TGCGCCAGCAGCCCGGGTCGCGGCAGCCTAAACTATGGCTACACCTTC. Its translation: CASSPGRGSLNYGYTF.

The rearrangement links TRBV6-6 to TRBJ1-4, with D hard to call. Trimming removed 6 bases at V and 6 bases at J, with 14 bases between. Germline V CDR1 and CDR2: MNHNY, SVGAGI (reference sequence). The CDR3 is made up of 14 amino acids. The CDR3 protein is CASRDPSRDEKLFF. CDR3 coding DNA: TGTGCCAGCAGGGACCCATCCCGTGATGAAAAACTGTTTTTT.

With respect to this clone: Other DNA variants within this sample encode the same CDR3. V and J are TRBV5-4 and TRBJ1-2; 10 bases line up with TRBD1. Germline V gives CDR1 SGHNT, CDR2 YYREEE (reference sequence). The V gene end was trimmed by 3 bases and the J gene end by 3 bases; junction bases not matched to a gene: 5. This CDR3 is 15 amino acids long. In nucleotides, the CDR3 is TGTGCCAGCAGCTCCCCAGGACAGGGGGACTATGGCTACACCTTC. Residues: CASSSPGQGDYGYTF.

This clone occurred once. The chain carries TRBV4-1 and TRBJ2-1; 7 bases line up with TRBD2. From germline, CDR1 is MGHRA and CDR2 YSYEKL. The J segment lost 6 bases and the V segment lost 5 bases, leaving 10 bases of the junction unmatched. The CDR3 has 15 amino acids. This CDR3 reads CASSAWGGSFNEQFF. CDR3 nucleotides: TGCGCCAGCAGCGCCTGGGGGGGGTCGTTCAATGAGCAGTTCTTC.

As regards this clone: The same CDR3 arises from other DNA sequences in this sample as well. CDR3 in amino acids: CASSPSRGPYEQYF. CDR3 nucleotide sequence: TGTGCCAGCTCACCGTCTAGGGGCCCCTACGAGCAGTACTTC. The chain joins TRBV18 to TRBJ2-7; D is perhaps TRBD1 (5 bases). The CDR3 runs to 14 residues. Per the germline V gene, CDR1 is KGHSH and CDR2 is LQKENI. Trimming pared 3 bases from V and 2 bases from J, leaving 11 bases between. Full variable domain (rest looked up from reference TRBV18 and TRBJ2-7): NAGVMQNPRHLVRRRGQEARLRCSPMKGHSHVYWYRQLPEEGLKFMVYLQKENIIDESGMPKERFSAEFPKEGPSILRIQQVVRGDSAAYFCASSPSRGPYEQYFGPGTRLTVT.

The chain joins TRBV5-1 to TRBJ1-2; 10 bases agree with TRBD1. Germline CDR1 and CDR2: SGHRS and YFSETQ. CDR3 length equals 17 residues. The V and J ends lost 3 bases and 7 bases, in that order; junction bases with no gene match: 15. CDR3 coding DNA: TGCGCCAGCAGCTCAGACAGGGGGCGAGGCGAAGTTGCTGGCTACACCTTC. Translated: CASSSDRGRGEVAGYTF.

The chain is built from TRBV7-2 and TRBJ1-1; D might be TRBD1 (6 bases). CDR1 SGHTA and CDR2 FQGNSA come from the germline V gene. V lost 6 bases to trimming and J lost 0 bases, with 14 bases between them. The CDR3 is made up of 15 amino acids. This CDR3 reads CASRLGTHMNTEAFF. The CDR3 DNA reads TGTGCCAGCAGACTAGGGACACATATGAACACTGAAGCTTTCTTT.

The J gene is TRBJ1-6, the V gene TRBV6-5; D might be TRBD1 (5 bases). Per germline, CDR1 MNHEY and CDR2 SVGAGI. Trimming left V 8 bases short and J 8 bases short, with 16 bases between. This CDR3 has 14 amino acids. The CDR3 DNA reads TGTGCCAGCCGGGGGAAGCTGGCGGATTCACCCCTCCACTTT. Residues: CASRGKLADSPLHF.

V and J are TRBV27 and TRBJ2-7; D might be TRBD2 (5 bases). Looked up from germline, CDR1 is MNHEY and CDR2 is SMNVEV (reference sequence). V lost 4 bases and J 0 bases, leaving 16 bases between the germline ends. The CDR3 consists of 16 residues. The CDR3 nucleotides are TGTGCCAGCAGTTCCCTCGGACTGTTGACCTCCTACGAGCAGTACTTC. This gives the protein CASSSLGLLTSYEQYF.

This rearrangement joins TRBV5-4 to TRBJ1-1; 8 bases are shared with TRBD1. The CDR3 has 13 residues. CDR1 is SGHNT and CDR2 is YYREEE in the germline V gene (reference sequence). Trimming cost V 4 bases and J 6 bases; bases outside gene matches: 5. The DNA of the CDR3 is TGTGCCAGCAGCCTACAACAGGGGGCTGAAGCTTTCTTT. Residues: CASSLQQGAEAFF.

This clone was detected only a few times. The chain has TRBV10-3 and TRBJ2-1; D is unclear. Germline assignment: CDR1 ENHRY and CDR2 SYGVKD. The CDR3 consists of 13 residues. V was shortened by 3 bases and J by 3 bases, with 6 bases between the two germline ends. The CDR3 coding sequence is TGTGCCATCAGTGAAGGGTTCTACAATGAGCAGTTCTTC. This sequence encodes CAISEGFYNEQFF.

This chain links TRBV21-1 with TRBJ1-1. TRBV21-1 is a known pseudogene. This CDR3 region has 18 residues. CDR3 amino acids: CASSKAPRTGRLVTEAFF. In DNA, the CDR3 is TGTGCCAGCAGCAAAGCTCCCCGCACAGGGAGGTTGGTCACTGAAGCTTTCTTT.